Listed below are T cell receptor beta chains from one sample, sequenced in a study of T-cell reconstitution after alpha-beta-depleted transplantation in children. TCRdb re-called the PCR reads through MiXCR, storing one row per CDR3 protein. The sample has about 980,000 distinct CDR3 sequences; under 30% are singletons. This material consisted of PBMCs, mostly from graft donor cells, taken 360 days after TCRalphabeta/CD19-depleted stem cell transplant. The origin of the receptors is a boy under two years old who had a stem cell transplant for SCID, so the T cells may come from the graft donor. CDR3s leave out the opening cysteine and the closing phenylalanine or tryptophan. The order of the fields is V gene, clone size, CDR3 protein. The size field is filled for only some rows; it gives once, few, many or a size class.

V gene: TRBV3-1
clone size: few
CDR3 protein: ASSPVKGSSTDTQY

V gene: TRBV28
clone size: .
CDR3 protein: ASGGQGISEQY

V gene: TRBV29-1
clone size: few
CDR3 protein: SVEGGDAQY

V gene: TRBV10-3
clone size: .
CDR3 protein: AISGTRLNTGELF

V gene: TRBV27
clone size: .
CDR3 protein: ASSTLGGGIEQF

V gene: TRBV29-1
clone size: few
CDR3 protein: SVASADRIYT

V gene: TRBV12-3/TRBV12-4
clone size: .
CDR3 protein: ASRPYIATGELF

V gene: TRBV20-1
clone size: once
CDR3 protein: SVRGTSKDIQY

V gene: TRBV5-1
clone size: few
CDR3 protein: ASSLEGGARDTQY

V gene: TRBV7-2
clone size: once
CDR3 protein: ASSLDRGIGYT

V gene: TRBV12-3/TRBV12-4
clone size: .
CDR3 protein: ASSLGGRGGNNEQF

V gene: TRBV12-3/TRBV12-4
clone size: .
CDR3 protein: ASSLALGGDTEAF

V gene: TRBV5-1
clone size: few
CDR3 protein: ASSYGTGGRGEKLF

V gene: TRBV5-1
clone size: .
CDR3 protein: ASSFMADTEAF

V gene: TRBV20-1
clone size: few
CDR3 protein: SARVRQSNQPQH

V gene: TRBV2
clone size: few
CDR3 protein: ASKGAIYEQY